This T cell receptor (beta chain) was identified during a study of blood T cell repertoires in COVID-19. Study in general: The origin of the acute and convalescent COVID-19 samples was the United States, Italy and Spain. PBMCs, B-cell-depleted T cells, or T cells were the source of the cDNA or gDNA that made up the material.

Clones were sequenced by immunoSEQ multiplex PCR, and TCRdb holds only the in-frame ones, with some missing. The sample has roughly 50,000 clones, approximately 85% seen once. This clone appeared a few times. Sequencing used peripheral blood. This clonotype was sampled from a woman over 75 with COVID-19, enrolled during active disease.

The CDR3 DNA is TGTGCCAGCAGCCAAGGGTTTCGAGGGTACGAGCAGTACTTC. Amino acids: CASSQGFRGYEQYF. The V and J genes are TRBV14 and TRBJ2-7; D is perhaps TRBD2 (5 bases). The germline V gene encodes CDR1 SGHDN and CDR2 FVKESK. The V gene lost 1 base and the J gene lost 4 bases, with 11 bases spanning the gap. The CDR3 is made up of 14 amino acids.